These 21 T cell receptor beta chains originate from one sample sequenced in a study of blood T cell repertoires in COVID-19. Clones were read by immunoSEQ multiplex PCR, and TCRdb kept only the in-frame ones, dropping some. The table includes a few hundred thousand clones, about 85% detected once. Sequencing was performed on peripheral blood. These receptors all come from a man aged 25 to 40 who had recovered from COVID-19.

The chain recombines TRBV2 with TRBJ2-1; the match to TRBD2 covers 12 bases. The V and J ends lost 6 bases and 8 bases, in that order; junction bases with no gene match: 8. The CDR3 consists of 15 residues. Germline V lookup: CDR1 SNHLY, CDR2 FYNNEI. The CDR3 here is CASRKTSGGPDEQFF. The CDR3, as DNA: TGTGCCAGCAGAAAAACTAGCGGGGGGCCGGATGAGCAGTTCTTC.

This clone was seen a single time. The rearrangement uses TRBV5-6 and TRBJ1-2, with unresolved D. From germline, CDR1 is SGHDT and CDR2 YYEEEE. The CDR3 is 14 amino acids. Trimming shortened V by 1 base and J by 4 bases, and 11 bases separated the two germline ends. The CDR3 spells CASSLSSSSYGYTF. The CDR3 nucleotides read TGTGCCAGCAGCTTGAGCAGTAGCTCCTATGGCTACACCTTC.

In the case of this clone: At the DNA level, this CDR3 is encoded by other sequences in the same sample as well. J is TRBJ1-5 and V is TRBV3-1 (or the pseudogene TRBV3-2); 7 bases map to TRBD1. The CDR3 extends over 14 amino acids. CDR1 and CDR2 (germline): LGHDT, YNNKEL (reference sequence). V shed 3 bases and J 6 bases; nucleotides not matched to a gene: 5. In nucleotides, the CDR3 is TGTGCCAGCAGCCATACGACAGGGCGTCAGCCCCAGCATTTT. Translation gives CASSHTTGRQPQHF.

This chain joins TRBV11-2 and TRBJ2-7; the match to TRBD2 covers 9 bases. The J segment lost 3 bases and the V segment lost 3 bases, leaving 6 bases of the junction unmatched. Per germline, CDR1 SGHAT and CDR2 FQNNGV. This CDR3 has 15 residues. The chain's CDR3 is CASSFGAGGIYEQYF. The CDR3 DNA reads TGTGCCAGCAGCTTTGGAGCGGGGGGTATCTACGAGCAGTACTTC.

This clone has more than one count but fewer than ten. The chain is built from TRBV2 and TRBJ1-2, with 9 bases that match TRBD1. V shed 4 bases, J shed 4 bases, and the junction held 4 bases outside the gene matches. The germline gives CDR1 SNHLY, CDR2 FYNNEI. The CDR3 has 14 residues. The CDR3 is CASSGTGVFYGYTF. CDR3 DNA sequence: TGTGCCAGCAGTGGGACAGGGGTTTTCTATGGCTACACCTTC.

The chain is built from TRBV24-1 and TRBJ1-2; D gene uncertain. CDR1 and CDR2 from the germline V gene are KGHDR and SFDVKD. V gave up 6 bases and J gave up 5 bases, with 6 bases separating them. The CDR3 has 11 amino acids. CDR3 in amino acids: CATSSIYGYTF. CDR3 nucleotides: TGTGCCACCAGTTCTATTTATGGCTACACCTTC.

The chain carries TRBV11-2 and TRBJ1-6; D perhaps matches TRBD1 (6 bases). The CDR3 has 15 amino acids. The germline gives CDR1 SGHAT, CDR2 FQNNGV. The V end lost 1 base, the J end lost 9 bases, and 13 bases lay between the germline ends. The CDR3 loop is CASSLGQVIGSPLHF. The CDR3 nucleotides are TGTGCCAGCAGCTTAGGACAGGTTATAGGTTCACCCCTCCACTTT.

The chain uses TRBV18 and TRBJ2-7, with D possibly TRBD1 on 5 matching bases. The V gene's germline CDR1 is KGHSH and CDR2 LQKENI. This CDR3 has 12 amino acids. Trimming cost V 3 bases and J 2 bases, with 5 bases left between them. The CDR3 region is CASSPDTYEQYF. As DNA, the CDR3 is TGTGCCAGCTCACCGGACACCTACGAGCAGTACTTC.

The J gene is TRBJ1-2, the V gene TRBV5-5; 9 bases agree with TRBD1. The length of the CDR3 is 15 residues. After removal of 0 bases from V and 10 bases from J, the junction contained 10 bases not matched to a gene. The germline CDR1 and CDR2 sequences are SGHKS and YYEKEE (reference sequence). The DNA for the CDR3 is TGTGCCAGCAGCTTGGCCGAGGGGGGGACAGGGTCCTACACCTTC. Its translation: CASSLAEGGTGSYTF.

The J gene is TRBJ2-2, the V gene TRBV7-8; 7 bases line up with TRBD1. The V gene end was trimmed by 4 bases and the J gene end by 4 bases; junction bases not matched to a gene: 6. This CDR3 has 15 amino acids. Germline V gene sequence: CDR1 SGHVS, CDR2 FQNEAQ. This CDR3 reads CASSYRGVATGELFF. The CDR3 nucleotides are TGTGCCAGCAGCTACAGGGGAGTAGCCACCGGGGAGCTGTTTTTT.

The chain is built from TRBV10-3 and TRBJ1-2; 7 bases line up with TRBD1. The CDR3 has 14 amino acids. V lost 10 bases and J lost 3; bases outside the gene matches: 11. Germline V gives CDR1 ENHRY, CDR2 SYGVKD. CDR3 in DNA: TGTGCCACCCGACAGGGCCTCCCTGACTATGGCTACACCTTC. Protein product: CATRQGLPDYGYTF.

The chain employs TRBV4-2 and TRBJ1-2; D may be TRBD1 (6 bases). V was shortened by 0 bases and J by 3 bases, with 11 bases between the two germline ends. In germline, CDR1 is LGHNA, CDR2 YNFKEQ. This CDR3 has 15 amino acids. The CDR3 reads CASSQEGGPDYGYTF. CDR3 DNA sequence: TGTGCCAGCAGCCAAGAGGGGGGGCCCGACTATGGCTACACCTTC.

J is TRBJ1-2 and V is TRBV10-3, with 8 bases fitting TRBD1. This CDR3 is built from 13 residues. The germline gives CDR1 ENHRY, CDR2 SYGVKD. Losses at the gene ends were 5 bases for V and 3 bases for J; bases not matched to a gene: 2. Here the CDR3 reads CAISSDRDYGYTF. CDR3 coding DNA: TGTGCCATCAGTTCGGACAGGGACTATGGCTACACCTTC.

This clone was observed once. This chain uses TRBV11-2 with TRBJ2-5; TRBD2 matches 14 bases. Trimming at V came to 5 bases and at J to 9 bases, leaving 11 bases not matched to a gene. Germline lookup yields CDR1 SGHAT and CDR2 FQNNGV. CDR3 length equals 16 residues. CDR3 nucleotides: TGTGCCAGCAGCCGGACTAGCGGGGGGCAGCCGGAGGCCCAGTACTTC. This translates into CASSRTSGGQPEAQYF.

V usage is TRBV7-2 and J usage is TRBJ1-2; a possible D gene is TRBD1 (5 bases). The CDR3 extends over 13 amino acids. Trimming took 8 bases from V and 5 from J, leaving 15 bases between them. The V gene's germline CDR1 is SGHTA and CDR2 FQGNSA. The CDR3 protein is CASSETEIYGYTF. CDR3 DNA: TGTGCCAGCTCCGAGACAGAGATTTATGGCTACACCTTC.

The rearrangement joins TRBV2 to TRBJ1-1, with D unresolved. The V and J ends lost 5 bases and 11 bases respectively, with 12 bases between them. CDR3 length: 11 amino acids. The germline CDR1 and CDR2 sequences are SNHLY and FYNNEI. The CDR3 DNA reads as TGTGCCAGCAGTCCAGACCTGGGCGCTTTCTTT. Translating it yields CASSPDLGAFF.

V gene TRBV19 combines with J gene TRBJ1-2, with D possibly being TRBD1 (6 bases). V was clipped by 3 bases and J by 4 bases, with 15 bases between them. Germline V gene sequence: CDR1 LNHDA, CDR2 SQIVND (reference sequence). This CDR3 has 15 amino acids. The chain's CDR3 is CASSMGGARSYGYTF. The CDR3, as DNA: TGTGCCAGTAGTATGGGGGGGGCGCGAAGCTATGGCTACACCTTC.

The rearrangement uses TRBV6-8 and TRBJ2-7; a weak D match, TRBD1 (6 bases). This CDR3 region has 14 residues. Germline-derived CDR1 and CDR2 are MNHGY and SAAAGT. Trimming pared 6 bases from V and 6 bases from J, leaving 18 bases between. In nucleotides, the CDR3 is TGTGCCAGCAGCCAGAGGGACACCCCTTGCGAGCAGTACTTC. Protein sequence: CASSQRDTPCEQYF.

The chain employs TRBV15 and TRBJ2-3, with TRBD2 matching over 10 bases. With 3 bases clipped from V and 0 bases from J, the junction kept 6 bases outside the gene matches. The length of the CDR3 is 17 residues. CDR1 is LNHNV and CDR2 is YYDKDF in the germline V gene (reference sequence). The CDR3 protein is CATSRASGGASTDTQYF. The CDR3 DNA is TGTGCCACCAGCAGGGCGAGCGGGGGGGCAAGCACAGATACGCAGTATTTT. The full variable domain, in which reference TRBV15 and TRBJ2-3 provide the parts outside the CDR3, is DAMVIQNPRYQVTQFGKPVTLSCSQTLNHNVMYWYQQKSSQAPKLLFHYYDKDFNNEADTPDNFQSRRPNTSFCFLDIRSPGLGDTAMYLCATSRASGGASTDTQYFGPGTRLTVL.

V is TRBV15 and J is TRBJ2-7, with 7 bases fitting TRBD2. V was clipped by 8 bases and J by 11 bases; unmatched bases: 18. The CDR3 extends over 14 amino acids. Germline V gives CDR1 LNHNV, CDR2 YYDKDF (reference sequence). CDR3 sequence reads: CATERVARLATEYV. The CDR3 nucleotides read TGTGCCACCGAGAGAGTGGCTAGACTAGCCACGGAGTACGTC.

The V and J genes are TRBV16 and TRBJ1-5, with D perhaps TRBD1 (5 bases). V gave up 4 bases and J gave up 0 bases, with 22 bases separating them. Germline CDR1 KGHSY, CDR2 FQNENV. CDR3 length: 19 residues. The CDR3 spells CASSPRAGSRGNSNQPQHF. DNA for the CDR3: TGTGCCAGCAGCCCCCGTGCAGGGTCGAGAGGAAATAGCAATCAGCCCCAGCATTTT.